This TCR beta chain was documented in a study of T cells in Graves' hyperthyroidism and ophthalmopathy. Study as a whole: Once the initial diagnosis was made, peripheral blood was obtained before any treatment. General study results and limits: Ophthalmopathy, as predicted by the model, came a median around 6.7 months after the prediction.

The length of the CDR3 is 16 residues. CDR1 is MNHEY and CDR2 is SMNVEV in the germline V gene (reference sequence). V lost 7 bases to trimming and J lost 0 bases; unmatched junction nucleotides: 7. Note on this clonotype: Its antigen is undetermined.

Lactation, pregnancy, other autoimmune disease or uncontrolled infection led to exclusion of patients. RNA transcripts gave rise to amplified TCR beta CDR3 regions. HTBI primers were employed in a first-round RT-PCR of the TCR CDR3. In TCRdb, the multiplex PCR reads were re-called with MiXCR into one record per CDR3 protein. The sample carries over 400,000 distinct CDR3 sequences, roughly 15% recorded once. Sequences were obtained from blood. The source is a man between 18 and 29 years old with Graves' ophthalmopathy. The chain has TRBV27 and TRBJ2-1; 9 nucleotides agree with TRBD1. The CDR3 is CASTISTGGSYNEQFF. In DNA, the CDR3 is TGTGCCAGCACCATCTCGACAGGGGGCTCCTACAATGAGCAGTTCTTC.